The next 25 T cell receptor beta chains were all read from a single sample in a study of blood T cells in healthy people across ages. A second about 7 to 12 cycle PCR used barcoded and J-beta primers. TCRdb analysed the 5' RACE reads with MiXCR anew, one entry per CDR3 protein. The sample has around 990,000 distinct CDR3 sequences; more than 30% are singletons. The sequencing input was blood. These receptors were obtained from a man aged 18 to 29 in good health.

About this clonotype itself: A far larger clone is one base from this, pointing to a likely read error. The chain joins TRBV5-1 to TRBJ2-3; D not certain. There are 12 residues in the CDR3. CDR1 is SGHRS and CDR2 is YFSETQ in the germline V gene. The chain's CDR3 is CASNLGSDTQYF. The CDR3, as DNA: TGCGCCAGCAACTTGGGTTCAGATACGCAGTATTTT. Together with reference TRBV5-1 and TRBJ2-3, the CDR3 gives the full variable domain: KAGVTQTPRYLIKTRGQQVTLSCSPISGHRSVSWYQQTPGQGLQFLFEYFSETQRNKGNFPGRFSGRQFSNSRSEMNVSTLELGDSALYLCASNLGSDTQYFGPGTRLTVL.

The chain uses TRBV20-1 and TRBJ2-1, with D possibly matching TRBD2 (7 bases). The better agreement between TRBJ2-7 and the DNA end casts doubt on the J call. CDR1 is DFQATT and CDR2 is SNEGSKA in the germline V gene (reference sequence). This CDR3 is built from 16 residues. In DNA, the CDR3 is TGCAGTGCTAGGATATGGGCGGGGGCCTCCTACAATGAGCAGTACTTC. It translates to CSARIWAGASYNEQYF.

The genes are TRBV6-2 or TRBV6-3 and TRBJ1-2; 7 nucleotides align to TRBD1. J lost 2 bases, V lost 2 bases, and 8 bases had no gene match. The germline V gene has CDR1 MNHEY and CDR2 SVGEGT. There are 16 residues in the CDR3. The CDR3 DNA reads as TGTGCCAGCAGTTACCGGACAGGCCGCGGGAACTATGGCTACACCTTC. Its protein product is CASSYRTGRGNYGYTF.

V and J are TRBV5-1 and TRBJ1-2; D unclear. The V end was cut by 1 base, the J end by 4 bases, with 8 bases between. Per the germline V gene, CDR1 is SGHRS and CDR2 is YFSETQ. CDR3 length: 13 amino acids. As DNA, the CDR3 is TGCGCCAGCAGCTTGAACGGACTCTATGGCTACACCTTC. Encoded protein: CASSLNGLYGYTF.

This clonotype was detected only a few times. The CDR3 region has the DNA TGCGCCAGCAGCCAAGATCTCGGGTTGATTGGGCAGTACTTC. This translates into CASSQDLGLIGQYF. The V gene is TRBV4-1, the J gene TRBJ2-4; D gene ambiguous. This CDR3 spans 14 amino acids. The V and J ends lost 0 bases and 13 bases respectively, with 16 bases between them. Germline V lookup: CDR1 MGHRA, CDR2 YSYEKL.

This clonotype came up a few times. CDR3 sequence: CASSQDDGEMNTEAFF. The CDR3 region has the DNA TGCGCCAGCAGCCAAGATGATGGGGAAATGAACACTGAAGCTTTCTTT. This chain uses TRBV4-3 with TRBJ1-1; D gene ambiguous. CDR1 is LGHNA, CDR2 YSLEER, per germline. The CDR3 runs to 16 residues. V dropped 0 bases and J dropped 0 bases, with 11 bases sitting between them.

This clonotype was seen only once. This sequence joins TRBV5-6 and TRBJ1-1; D is perhaps TRBD1 (5 bases). The germline CDR1 and CDR2 sequences are SGHDT and YYEEEE. V gave up 0 bases and J gave up 4 bases, with 10 bases separating them. The CDR3 is 14 amino acids. The DNA for the CDR3 is TGTGCCAGCAGCTTGGGCTGGGGGAGCACTGAAGCTTTCTTT. Protein product: CASSLGWGSTEAFF.

The chain uses TRBV5-4 and TRBJ2-1; 10 positions agree with TRBD2. CDR3 length: 16 amino acids. V lost 0 bases, J lost 9 bases, and 9 bases stayed unmatched. Germline V gene data show CDR1 as SGHNT and CDR2 as YYREEE (reference sequence). For the CDR3, the DNA is TGTGCCAGCAGCTTGGGAGGGGCTAGCGGGGGCAGTGAGCAGTTCTTC. It encodes CASSLGGASGGSEQFF.

The gene calls are TRBV12-3 or TRBV12-4 and TRBJ2-3; no definite D call. The CDR3 runs to 13 residues. V was cut by 3 bases and J by 2 bases, with 6 bases left in between. As DNA, the CDR3 is TGTGCCAGCAGTTTGCTCGTCACAGATACGCAGTATTTT. This translates into CASSLLVTDTQYF.

The chain employs TRBV20-1 and TRBJ1-2; 8 bases match TRBD1. The CDR3 has 16 amino acids. J was trimmed by 5 bases and V by 1 base; bases with no gene match: 12. Germline V gives CDR1 DFQATT, CDR2 SNEGSKA (reference sequence). CDR3 in DNA: TGCAGTGCTAGAGGTTTGAGGGGACAGGTTTTTTATGGCTACACCTTC. Translation: CSARGLRGQVFYGYTF.

The chain is built from TRBV6-6 and TRBJ1-4, with TRBD1 matching over 7 bases. Germline-derived CDR1 and CDR2 are MNHNY and SVGAGI (reference sequence). Trimming cost V 5 bases and J 2 bases; bases outside gene matches: 2. This CDR3 is 14 amino acids long. The CDR3 coding sequence is TGTGCCAGCAGTGAGGACAGGACTAATGAAAAACTGTTTTTT. This translates into CASSEDRTNEKLFF.

A note on this clonotype: The junction differs from germline at one of its ends, possibly a read error. This CDR3 is CANSQELGNYGYTF. CDR3 nucleotide sequence: TGCGCCAACAGCCAAGAACTTGGGAATTATGGCTACACCTTC. This chain uses TRBV4-3 with TRBJ1-2; D gene unclear. Per the germline V gene, CDR1 is LGHNA and CDR2 is YSLEER. The CDR3 length is 14 residues.

The rearrangement links TRBV7-9 to TRBJ2-3, with 9 bases fitting TRBD1. V gave up 4 bases and J gave up 4 bases; unmatched junction bases: 6. The CDR3 sequence is 15 residues long. Germline V lookup: CDR1 SEHNR, CDR2 FQNEAQ (reference sequence). CDR3 amino acids: CASSCTGGSSDTQYF. DNA of the CDR3: TGTGCCAGCAGCTGCACAGGGGGCTCGTCAGATACGCAGTATTTT.

The V call is TRBV9, the J call TRBJ2-3; 7 bases map to TRBD2. From germline, CDR1 is SGDLS and CDR2 YYNGEE. The CDR3 is made up of 15 amino acids. J was trimmed by 1 base and V by 3 bases; bases with no gene match: 5. CDR3 loop: CASSGGGKRTDTQYF. CDR3 sequence (DNA): TGTGCCAGCAGCGGGGGGGGAAAGCGCACAGATACGCAGTATTTT.

This clonotype appeared a few times. The chain is built from TRBV9 and TRBJ1-1; D is perhaps TRBD1 (5 bases). Germline V gene data show CDR1 as SGDLS and CDR2 as YYNGEE. The CDR3 runs to 14 residues. V lost 4 bases and J lost 3, with 13 bases in between. The CDR3 loop reads CASSTKGMDTEAFF. CDR3 DNA sequence: TGTGCCAGCAGCACGAAGGGGATGGACACTGAAGCTTTCTTT.

This clonotype was counted a few times. The gene calls are TRBV10-2 and TRBJ1-5, with no clear D. CDR3 length equals 13 residues. Per the germline V gene, CDR1 is WSHSY and CDR2 is SAAADI. V lost 7 bases to trimming and J lost 7 bases, with 14 bases between them. In nucleotides, the CDR3 is TGCGCCAGCATGGCAGGATTTAGGCAGCCCCAGCATTTT. Residues: CASMAGFRQPQHF.

The rearrangement uses TRBV20-1 and TRBJ2-1; D may be TRBD2 (6 bases). Gene TRBJ2-7 matches the end of the DNA better, so the J call may be wrong. The CDR3 loop spans 16 amino acids. CDR1 is DFQATT, CDR2 SNEGSKA, per germline (reference sequence). This CDR3 is CSARDRDSGSYNEQYF. CDR3 nucleotides: TGCAGTGCTAGGGACCGGGACTCCGGCTCCTACAATGAGCAGTACTTC.

This clonotype was seen just once. The V and J genes are TRBV5-1 and TRBJ2-3, with 7 bases lining up with TRBD2. The V and J ends lost 4 bases and 7 bases, in that order; junction bases with no gene match: 12. CDR3 size: 15 residues. Germline CDR1 reads SGHRS; CDR2 reads YFSETQ. As DNA, the CDR3 is TGCGCCAGCAGCACTACGGGGGGAGGCGGGAATACGCAGTATTTT. Protein: CASSTTGGGGNTQYF. Using reference TRBV5-1 and TRBJ2-3 for the parts outside the CDR3, the full variable domain is KAGVTQTPRYLIKTRGQQVTLSCSPISGHRSVSWYQQTPGQGLQFLFEYFSETQRNKGNFPGRFSGRQFSNSRSEMNVSTLELGDSALYLCASSTTGGGGNTQYFGPGTRLTVL.

V gene TRBV7-2 combines with J gene TRBJ1-5; D remains ambiguous. The V and J ends lost 2 bases and 6 bases respectively, with 11 bases between them. The CDR3 runs to 14 residues. CDR1 and CDR2 from the germline V gene are SGHTA and FQGNSA. The CDR3 region has the DNA TGTGCCAGCAGCTTACGAGGGAATAGTCAGCCCCAGCATTTT. Translated: CASSLRGNSQPQHF.

This clonotype was seen only once. The J gene is TRBJ1-6, the V gene TRBV7-3, with TRBD1 identical over 8 bases. Unmatched junction bases numbered 6, after V lost 4 bases and J lost 7 bases. From germline, CDR1 is SGHTA and CDR2 FQGTGA. This CDR3 has 15 amino acids. The DNA of the CDR3 is TGTGCCAGCAGCTCGAGGACAGGGTGGAATTCACCCCTCCACTTT. It translates to CASSSRTGWNSPLHF.

The genes are TRBV10-3 and TRBJ1-3, with D perhaps TRBD1 (5 bases). Trimming shortened V by 5 bases and J by 0 bases, and 14 bases separated the two germline ends. Germline V gene data show CDR1 as ENHRY and CDR2 as SYGVKD. This CDR3 region has 16 residues. For the CDR3, the DNA is TGTGCCATCAGTATGTCCGGGACCTCCTCTGGAAACACCATATATTTT. Translated: CAISMSGTSSGNTIYF.

The gene calls are TRBV5-1 and TRBJ2-1, with no clear D. Germline CDR1 and CDR2: SGHRS and YFSETQ. The V and J ends lost 3 bases and 1 base respectively, with 11 bases between them. The CDR3 has 15 residues. DNA for the CDR3: TGCGCCAGCAGCTGGGGTGTGCAGTCCTACAATGAGCAGTTCTTC. It is translated as CASSWGVQSYNEQFF.

This clonotype came up a few times. V and J are TRBV6-1 and TRBJ1-5; unclear D gene. The germline gives CDR1 MNHNS, CDR2 SASEGT. V lost 0 bases to trimming and J lost 4 bases, with 4 bases between them. This CDR3 is built from 13 residues. The CDR3 loop is CASSEALNQPQHF. CDR3 nucleotide sequence: TGTGCCAGCAGTGAAGCCCTTAATCAGCCCCAGCATTTT.

This clonotype showed up just a few times. The chain links TRBV20-1 to TRBJ2-3, with D possibly TRBD2 on 7 matching bases. The germline V gene has CDR1 DFQATT and CDR2 SNEGSKA (reference sequence). This CDR3 is 16 amino acids long. The V and J ends lost 6 bases and 5 bases respectively, with 24 bases between them. CDR3 sequence reads: CSAAAGGREQGDTQYF. The CDR3 nucleotides are TGCAGTGCAGCCGCCGGGGGGAGAGAACAGGGAGATACGCAGTATTTT.

This clonotype was counted at least ten times. The genes are TRBV25-1 and TRBJ2-7; 8 bases agree with TRBD1. Trimming removed 1 base from V and 2 bases from J; junction bases left unmatched: 4. The CDR3 runs to 15 residues. Germline V lookup: CDR1 MGHDK, CDR2 SYGVNS. For the CDR3, the DNA is TGTGCCAGCAGTGAATCCGGGACAGGAGCCTACGAGCAGTACTTC. Translated, it gives CASSESGTGAYEQYF.